Included here is one TCR beta chain sequence, with context. Its antigen remains unidentified. Sorting defined conventional CD4 T cells as CD4+CD127+. The sample belongs to a study of B cell selection in AIRE deficiency. General study findings and limits: Patient Tconv cells held 30% to 35% of Treg sequences shared by healthy donors. Shared Treg sequences were biased toward short CDR3s with few non-templated nucleotide insertions.

The CDR3 has 14 amino acids. The germline V gene has CDR1 SGHRS and CDR2 YFSETQ. Trimming at V came to 2 bases and at J to 8 bases, leaving 4 bases not matched to a gene. The protocol was immunoSEQ multiplex PCR, while the TCRdb copy is restricted to in-frame clones and leaves out a portion. Among tens of thousands of clones, roughly 97% were seen once, and the ten largest hold around 0.17%. Source material: conventional CD4+ T cells sorted from PBMCs. This sequence originates from a human donor with AIRE deficiency. V and J are TRBV5-1 and TRBJ1-6; 7 positions agree with TRBD1. The CDR3 is CASSLQGTYSPLHF. CDR3 in DNA: TGCGCCAGCAGCTTACAGGGGACCTATTCACCCCTCCACTTT.